This TCR beta chain emerged from a study of Ad26.COV2.S vaccination and SARS-CoV-2 variants. At the level of the study: Participants got Ad26.COV2.S intramuscularly, once or twice 56 days apart.

TCRdb's table, derived via immunoSEQ multiplex PCR, lists solely in-frame clones and lacks some. Counted here are approximately 350,000 clones, around four fifths occurring once; the ten biggest clones make up about 8%. Points on this clone: As yet, its antigen is unknown.

CDR3 length: 13 amino acids. CDR1 is SGHKS, CDR2 YYEKEE, per germline (reference sequence). V dropped 0 bases and J dropped 7 bases, with 10 bases sitting between them. Whole-study results and caveats: Overall T cell responses may have been underestimated by the analyses of TCR breadth and depth.

Treatment denoted: 15 to 20 received Ad26.COV2.S at low or high dose, single or two shots; about 5 received placebo; per-sample allocation not given. Samples came from day 63 after the first vaccine or placebo injection. Sequenced here: peripheral blood, sampled in a trial of Ad26.COV2.S vaccine versus placebo. The chain has TRBV5-5 and TRBJ1-2, with unresolved D. The clonotype comes from a person aged 18-60 years who received the Ad26.COV2.S COVID-19 vaccine or a placebo. The CDR3: CASSLEVPRGYTF. In nucleotides, the CDR3 is TGTGCCAGCAGCTTGGAGGTCCCCCGTGGCTACACCTTC.